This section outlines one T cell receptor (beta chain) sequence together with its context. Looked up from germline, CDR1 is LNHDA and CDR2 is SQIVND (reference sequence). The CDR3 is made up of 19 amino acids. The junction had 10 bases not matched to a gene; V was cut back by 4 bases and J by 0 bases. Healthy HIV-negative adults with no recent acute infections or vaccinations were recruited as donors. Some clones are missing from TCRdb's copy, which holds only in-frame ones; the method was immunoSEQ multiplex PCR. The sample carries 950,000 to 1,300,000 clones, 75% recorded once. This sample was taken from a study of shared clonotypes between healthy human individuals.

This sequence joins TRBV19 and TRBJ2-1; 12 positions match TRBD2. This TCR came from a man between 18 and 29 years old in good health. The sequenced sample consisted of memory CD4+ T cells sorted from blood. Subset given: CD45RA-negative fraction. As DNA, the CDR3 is TGTGCCAGTAGTAAGGGACTAGCGGGCGCTGTAAGCTCCTACAATGAGCAGTTCTTC. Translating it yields CASSKGLAGAVSSYNEQFF. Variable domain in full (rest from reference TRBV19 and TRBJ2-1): DGGITQSPKYLFRKEGQNVTLSCEQNLNHDAMYWYRQDPGQGLRLIYYSQIVNDFQKGDIAEGYSVSREKKESFPLTVTSAQKNPTAFYLCASSKGLAGAVSSYNEQFFGPGTRLTVL.